This T cell receptor beta chain was recovered during a study of technical replicates of blood from a handful of donors. CDR3 length: 12 residues. The junction had 2 bases not matched to a gene; V was cut back by 6 bases and J by 3 bases. CDR1 is SQVTM, CDR2 ANQGSEA, per germline. Libraries were prepared by immunoSEQ multiplex PCR; TCRdb keeps only in-frame clonotypes and omits some of them. The repertoire holds approximately 74,000 clones, with over 80% as singletons. V and J are TRBV29-1 and TRBJ1-1; 9 nucleotides match TRBD1. Sequenced material: PBMCs. The TCR sequence derives from a human donor in good health. Some clones in this sample may be carry-over from other donors' samples. The CDR3 reads CSVRTGDTEAFF. The CDR3 DNA sequence: TGCAGCGTAAGGACAGGGGACACTGAAGCTTTCTTT. Full variable domain (outside the CDR3, taken from reference TRBV29-1 and TRBJ1-1): SAVISQKPSRDICQRGTSLTIQCQVDSQVTMMFWYRQQPGQSLTLIATANQGSEATYESGFVIDKFPISRPNLTFSTLTVSNMSPEDSSIYLCSVRTGDTEAFFGQGTRLTVV.